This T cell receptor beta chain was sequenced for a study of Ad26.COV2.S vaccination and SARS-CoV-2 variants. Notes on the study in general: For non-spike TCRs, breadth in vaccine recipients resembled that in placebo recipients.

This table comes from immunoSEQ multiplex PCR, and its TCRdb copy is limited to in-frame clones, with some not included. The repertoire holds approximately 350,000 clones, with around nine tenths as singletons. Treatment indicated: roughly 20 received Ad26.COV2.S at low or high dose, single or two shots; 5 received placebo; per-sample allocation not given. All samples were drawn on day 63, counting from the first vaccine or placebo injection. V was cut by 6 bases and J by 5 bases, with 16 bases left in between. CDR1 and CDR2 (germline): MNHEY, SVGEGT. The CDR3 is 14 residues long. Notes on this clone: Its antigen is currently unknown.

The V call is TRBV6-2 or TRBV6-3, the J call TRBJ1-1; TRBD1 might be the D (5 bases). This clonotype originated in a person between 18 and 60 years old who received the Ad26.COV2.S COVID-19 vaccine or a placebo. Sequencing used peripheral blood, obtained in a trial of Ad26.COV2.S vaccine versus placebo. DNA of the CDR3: TGTGCCAGCAGCCAAATGGGGGGGGTTACTGAAGCTTTCTTT. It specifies CASSQMGGVTEAFF.